This T cell receptor beta chain comes out of a study of blood T cell repertoires in COVID-19 (TCRdb year 2020). In the study overall: Collaborator samples came from the United States, Italy and Spain and covered acute and convalescent phases of COVID-19. The repertoires were released in a freely available public database intended as a resource for research on the immune response to SARS-CoV-2. The sample metadata nearly always contained a de-identified subject ID, COVID-19 status, age in years and sex. Where available, HLA class I and class II types were taken from metadata supplied by the sample provider and were not determined by assay-based typing. Samples came from the ongoing ImmuneRACE study (first 160 participants) plus 1,254 subjects from 6 global collaborators. The material from the prospective study consisted of cDNA or gDNA derived from T cells, B-cell-depleted T cells, or PBMCs. The dataset comprised deeply sampled blood TCRbeta repertoires from subjects exposed to, actively infected with, or recovered from COVID-19. The paper as a whole reports these results and caveats: Clinical and demographic metadata were provided uncurated, with the amount varying by source and participant.

TCRbeta CDR3 regions were amplified from genomic DNA by means of the immunoSEQ Assay, a bias-controlled multiplex PCR. The study's own analysis went as follows. The number of nucleated cells in each sample was estimated by amplification of reference gene primers within the assay. To quantify the absolute abundance of each unique TCRbeta CDR3 rearrangement, sequence reads were collapsed and filtered. Productive Simpson clonality was computed per sample as the square root of Simpson's diversity index over productive rearrangements. In TCRdb, the immuneACCESS table is reduced to in-frame sequences with V and J assigned. These tables do not hold every clone; where another copy was compared, an unresolved V gene accounts for under half, and the others remain unexplained. D and trimming were read from the DNA, whereas the V and J calls and clone size are those reported in that table. This sample comprises tens of thousands of clones, 87% of them detected only once. The ten largest clones capture under 9.5% of the sample.

The collaborating institutions used their own protocols to collect whole blood in K2EDTA tubes. For TCRbeta analysis, collaborators shipped samples as frozen whole blood, isolated PBMCs, or DNA extracted from either of those sample types. This clone was recorded only once. Its antigen has not been determined. Base qualities were left out, and no much larger clone turns up one base away. V is cut by 4 bases and J by 2 bases, and the space between the germline ends is 12 bases. The germline V gene encodes CDR1 SGHTA and CDR2 FQGTGA. The CDR3 measures 15 amino acids from cysteine to phenylalanine. This entry keeps only the CDR3 DNA: 45 bases, framed from base 1.

The chain employs TRBV7-3 and TRBJ2-1; TRBD2 is a possible D gene, resting on 6 matching bases. The sequenced sample was peripheral blood. This clonotype originated in a man aged 25 to 45 with acute or convalescent COVID-19. The CDR3 reads as follows: CASSSERVPYNEQFF. The nucleotides read TGTGCCAGCAGCTCCGAGCGGGTGCCCTACAATGAGCAGTTCTTC.